Shown below are 13 T cell receptor beta chains from a single sample sequenced in a study of OX40 agonist ivuxolimab in advanced cancers. Method: immunoSEQ multiplex PCR; TCRdb's copy keeps in-frame clones and lacks some. The sample yields 40,000 to 60,000 clones, about 86% seen once. Material: CD4+ or CD8+ T cells sorted from blood, obtained in a trial of the OX40 agonist ivuxolimab. All receptors derive from an adult with an advanced solid tumor such as melanoma, head and neck, liver or kidney cancer.

The V call is TRBV2, the J call TRBJ1-6; weak D call: TRBD1 (6 bases). Germline assignment: CDR1 SNHLY and CDR2 FYNNEI. The CDR3 spans 15 residues. V was clipped by 3 bases and J by 10 bases, with 16 bases between them. The CDR3 DNA follows: TGTGCCAGCAGTGATAGCGCAGGGGCAGGATCACCCCTCCACTTT. It specifies CASSDSAGAGSPLHF. Full variable domain (remainder filled in from reference TRBV2 and TRBJ1-6): EPEVTQTPSHQVTQMGQEVILRCVPISNHLYFYWYRQILGQKVEFLVSFYNNEISEKSEIFDDQFSVERPDGSNFTLKIRSTKLEDSAMYFCASSDSAGAGSPLHFGNGTRLTVT.

The chain is built from TRBV19 and TRBJ2-7; 7 nucleotides align to TRBD2. Unmatched junction bases numbered 8, after V lost 3 bases and J lost 3 bases. The germline gives CDR1 LNHDA, CDR2 SQIVND (reference sequence). The CDR3 spans 15 residues. The CDR3, as DNA: TGTGCCAGTAGTATTTACCGGACTAGTGTCTACGAGCAGTACTTC. Its translation is CASSIYRTSVYEQYF.

This clone has just one count. This sequence joins TRBV6-5 and TRBJ1-2, with D hard to call. CDR3 length: 14 amino acids. Germline CDR1 is MNHEY and CDR2 is SVGAGI. Trimming took 2 bases from V and 5 from J, leaving 12 bases between them. The DNA of the CDR3 is TGTGCCAGCAGTTACAAAGACGAAGGGTATGGCTACACCTTC. This codes for CASSYKDEGYGYTF.

The chain has TRBV7-9 and TRBJ2-7; D is possibly TRBD1 (5 bases). This CDR3 is built from 14 residues. Trimming stripped 1 base from V and 3 bases from J, with 10 bases between. Germline CDR1 reads SEHNR; CDR2 reads FQNEAQ (reference sequence). The CDR3 loop reads CASSLEDSYYEQYV. DNA of the CDR3: TGTGCCAGCAGCTTAGAAGACAGCTACTACGAGCAGTACGTC.

V gene TRBV28 combines with J gene TRBJ1-1, with TRBD1 identical over 9 bases. V shed 2 bases and J 2 bases; nucleotides not matched to a gene: 6. Germline CDR1 reads MDHEN; CDR2 reads SYDVKM. The CDR3 is 16 residues long. CDR3 region: CASSLPRTGVNTEAFF. CDR3 in DNA: TGTGCCAGCAGTTTACCCCGGACAGGGGTAAACACTGAAGCTTTCTTT.

J is TRBJ1-1 and V is TRBV5-6; 7 bases map to TRBD1. From germline, CDR1 is SGHDT and CDR2 YYEEEE. The CDR3 loop spans 17 amino acids. The V and J ends lost 3 bases and 0 bases, in that order; junction bases with no gene match: 11. The CDR3: CASSSRGGREVNTEAFF. Here the CDR3 DNA reads TGTGCCAGCAGCTCTCGAGGGGGCAGGGAGGTGAACACTGAAGCTTTCTTT. The full variable domain, its missing parts supplied by reference TRBV5-6 and TRBJ1-1, is DAGVTQSPTHLIKTRGQQVTLRCSPKSGHDTVSWYQQALGQGPQFIFQYYEEEERQRGNFPDRFSGHQFPNYSSELNVNALLLGDSALYLCASSSRGGREVNTEAFFGQGTRLTVV.

V gene TRBV28 combines with J gene TRBJ1-1; the match to TRBD1 covers 8 bases. Germline V gives CDR1 MDHEN, CDR2 SYDVKM. The V gene end was trimmed by 6 bases and the J gene end by 1 base; junction bases not matched to a gene: 10. The CDR3 consists of 16 residues. The CDR3 is CASSSGQVGGNTEAFF. CDR3 bases: TGTGCCAGCAGCTCGGGACAGGTGGGGGGGAACACTGAAGCTTTCTTT.

V and J are TRBV15 and TRBJ2-1; 13 bases agree with TRBD2. There are 15 residues in the CDR3. CDR1 is LNHNV and CDR2 is YYDKDF in the germline V gene (reference sequence). With V trimmed by 5 bases and J by 7 bases, 5 bases remained unmatched. As DNA, the CDR3 is TGTGCCACCAGCGCCACTAGCGGGGGGGCAAATGAGCAGTTCTTC. Protein sequence: CATSATSGGANEQFF.

This clone was picked up a small number of times. The chain has TRBV21-1 and TRBJ1-1. TRBV21-1 is marked as a pseudogene. The CDR3 is made up of 14 amino acids. The CDR3 spells CASSKSSTNTEAFF. Written as DNA, the CDR3 is TGTGCCAGCAGCAAATCCTCAACGAACACTGAAGCTTTCTTT.

The chain employs TRBV6-1 and TRBJ2-1; D gene unclear. V was clipped by 2 bases and J by 10 bases, with 3 bases between them. Per the germline V gene, CDR1 is MNHNS and CDR2 is SASEGT. The CDR3 has 10 amino acids. For the CDR3, the DNA is TGTGCCAGCAGTGAACTCGAGCAGTTCTTC. Its protein is CASSELEQFF.

The V and J genes are TRBV6-6 and TRBJ2-7, with 7 positions matching TRBD1. Germline V gives CDR1 MNHNY, CDR2 SVGAGI (reference sequence). Trimming removed 2 bases from V and 4 bases from J; junction bases left unmatched: 5. This CDR3 spans 14 amino acids. The CDR3, as DNA: TGTGCCAGCAGTTACGTGACAGGGCTTTACGAGCAGTACTTC. It translates to CASSYVTGLYEQYF.

The V call is TRBV28, the J call TRBJ1-5; D is perhaps TRBD1 (5 bases). The CDR3 sequence is 13 residues long. Trimming removed 3 bases from V and 5 bases from J, with 8 bases in between. In germline, CDR1 is MDHEN, CDR2 SYDVKM. The CDR3 DNA reads as TGTGCCAGCAGTTTCATGGGGGATCAGCCCCAGCATTTT. Amino acids: CASSFMGDQPQHF.

CDR3 in amino acids: CASSPRDTYEQYV. The CDR3 DNA sequence: TGTGCCAGCAGCCCCCGGGACACCTACGAGCAGTACGTC. The genes are TRBV7-8 and TRBJ2-7, with a weak D call TRBD1 (6 bases). V lost 5 bases, J lost 2 bases, and 10 bases lay in between. The length of the CDR3 is 13 residues. The germline CDR1 and CDR2 sequences are SGHVS and FQNEAQ.